The next 20 T cell receptor beta chains were all read from a single sample in a study of low-dose radiotherapy and immunotherapy resistance in tumors. cDNA synthesis used a TRAV/TRBV-specific primer set for both chains. The TCRs were subjected to amplification over around 19 PCR cycles employing a constant-region primer in conjunction with a V-primer adapter. TCRdb reprocessed the reads with MiXCR, giving one entry per CDR3 protein. The sample includes nearly 60,000 distinct CDR3 sequences, 23% of them seen just once. Time point defined: after trial treatment. Noted treatment: LDRT plus nivolumab, ipilimumab, low-dose cyclophosphamide and aspirin (RACIN trial). The sample was PBMCs, taken after low-dose radiotherapy plus immunotherapy. These receptors originate from a male donor with prostate cancer.

This clonotype was counted many times. The chain links TRBV7-2 to TRBJ1-1; D is ambiguous. The germline CDR1 and CDR2 sequences are SGHTA and FQGNSA. Trimming took 1 base from V and 0 from J, leaving 6 bases between them. The length of the CDR3 is 14 residues. CDR3 amino acids: CASSLGRMNTEAFF. Here the CDR3 DNA reads TGTGCCAGCAGCTTAGGACGGATGAACACTGAAGCTTTCTTT.

The chain is built from TRBV7-8 and TRBJ2-2, with D unresolved. The CDR3 runs 15 residues. V shed 7 bases and J shed 4 bases, with 16 bases lying between them. The germline V gene encodes CDR1 SGHVS and CDR2 FQNEAQ. CDR3 bases: TGTGCCAGCAATCAGGACGGTGTAGGCACCGGGGAGCTGTTTTTT. Translated, it gives CASNQDGVGTGELFF.

This clonotype was counted a single time. The V and J genes are TRBV15 and TRBJ2-7; D unresolved. V dropped 0 bases and J dropped 7 bases, with 13 bases sitting between them. This CDR3 is built from 14 residues. Germline V gene sequence: CDR1 LNHNV, CDR2 YYDKDF (reference sequence). Written as DNA, the CDR3 is TGTGCCACCAGCAGAGATGCGACCGTCCGGGAGCAGTACTTC. Its protein is CATSRDATVREQYF.

Ten or more counts support this clonotype. The rearrangement joins TRBV30 to TRBJ1-1; weak D call: TRBD1 (6 bases). This CDR3 has 13 residues. The ends were cut back, 0 bases at V and 4 bases at J, with 9 bases in the middle. Germline-derived CDR1 and CDR2 are GTSNPN and SVGIG (reference sequence). CDR3 nucleotide sequence: TGTGCCTGGAGTGTACAGGGTAGCACTGAAGCTTTCTTT. Protein sequence: CAWSVQGSTEAFF.

This clonotype has a handful of counts. V usage is TRBV4-2 and J usage is TRBJ2-5; 10 nucleotides match TRBD2. The ends lost 0 bases at V and 2 bases at J; junction bases unmatched: 6. The CDR3 is made up of 17 amino acids. Germline V gives CDR1 LGHNA, CDR2 YNFKEQ. The CDR3 nucleotides are TGTGCCAGCAGCCAAGAGACTAGCGGGCTACAGCAAGAGACCCAGTACTTC. It codes for CASSQETSGLQQETQYF.

In this sample, this clonotype is medium-sized (0.01 to 0.1%). The chain recombines TRBV28 with TRBJ2-3; D not resolved. Germline CDR1 and CDR2: MDHEN and SYDVKM. The CDR3 runs 13 residues. V lost 6 bases, J lost 0 bases, and 7 bases lay in between. For the CDR3, the DNA is TGTGCCAGCAGCCGCCGGAGCACAGATACGCAGTATTTT. It encodes CASSRRSTDTQYF.

This clonotype occurred many times. The genes are TRBV6-6 and TRBJ2-1; 10 bases are shared with TRBD1. Germline V CDR1 and CDR2: MNHNY, SVGAGI (reference sequence). This CDR3 has 15 residues. J was trimmed by 8 bases and V by 7 bases; bases with no gene match: 11. The CDR3 DNA follows: TGTGCCAGCACCCCCCGACAGGGGGCAATCCATGAGCAGTTCTTC. Protein: CASTPRQGAIHEQFF.

This clonotype was picked up many times. The chain links TRBV5-1 to TRBJ2-1; 12 bases match TRBD2. V was pared by 3 bases and J by 9 bases, with 7 bases of the junction left unmatched. Per germline, CDR1 SGHRS and CDR2 YFSETQ. The CDR3 extends over 15 amino acids. The CDR3 nucleotides are TGCGCCAGCAGCTCCCTAGCGGGAGGGCCTGCTGAGCAGTTCTTC. Residues: CASSSLAGGPAEQFF.

The table lists this clonotype with many counts. This rearrangement joins TRBV19 to TRBJ2-2; TRBD1 matches at 9 bases. The CDR3 consists of 16 residues. The germline gives CDR1 LNHDA, CDR2 SQIVND (reference sequence). Trimming took 3 bases from V and 4 from J; bases not matched to a gene: 6. The CDR3, as DNA: TGTGCCAGTAGTATGGGACAGGGTTCCGGCACCGGGGAGCTGTTTTTT. Translated, it gives CASSMGQGSGTGELFF.

This clonotype was seen repeatedly, ten times or more. This rearrangement joins TRBV27 to TRBJ1-1; maybe TRBD1 (6 bases). The CDR3 is 16 amino acids. CDR1 and CDR2 (germline): MNHEY, SMNVEV (reference sequence). V dropped 0 bases and J dropped 1 base, with 12 bases sitting between them. The CDR3: CASSLSTGRSNTEAFF. For the CDR3, the DNA is TGTGCCAGCAGTTTATCAACAGGGCGGTCGAACACTGAAGCTTTCTTT.

In this sample, this clonotype turned up many times. The V and J genes are TRBV18 and TRBJ1-2; 7 bases map to TRBD1. Germline CDR1 reads KGHSH; CDR2 reads LQKENI. Trimming at V came to 1 base and at J to 4 bases, leaving 6 bases not matched to a gene. The CDR3 spans 15 residues. This chain's CDR3 is CASSPQQGTGYGYTF. Written as DNA, the CDR3 is TGTGCCAGCTCACCACAACAGGGGACGGGCTATGGCTACACCTTC.

In its sample, this clonotype was seen many times. The chain couples TRBV7-3 to TRBJ2-3; 9 bases map to TRBD1. Germline assignment: CDR1 SGHTA and CDR2 FQGTGA. The CDR3 consists of 13 residues. Losses at the gene ends were 0 bases for V and 11 bases for J; bases not matched to a gene: 3. CDR3 nucleotides: TGTGCCAGCAGCTTAACGGGGACAGGGTTGCAGTATTTT. Amino acid sequence: CASSLTGTGLQYF.

This clonotype has only a few counts. The V gene is TRBV30, the J gene TRBJ2-1; D gene uncertain. The V gene lost 1 base and the J gene lost 8 bases, with 6 bases spanning the gap. CDR3 size: 11 residues. From germline, CDR1 is GTSNPN and CDR2 SVGIG (reference sequence). The CDR3 sequence is CAWSAIHEQFF. DNA for the CDR3: TGTGCCTGGAGTGCAATCCATGAGCAGTTCTTC.

In this sample, this clonotype turned up a few times. This sequence joins TRBV7-2 and TRBJ1-5; a weak D match, TRBD1 (5 bases). This CDR3 has 16 amino acids. CDR1 SGHTA and CDR2 FQGNSA come from the germline V gene. Trimming took off 1 base at V and 5 bases at J, with 15 bases between the two ends. CDR3 loop: CASSLDGGRRDQPQHF. The CDR3 DNA is TGTGCCAGCAGCTTAGACGGGGGTCGGAGAGATCAGCCCCAGCATTTT.

This clonotype has at least ten counts. This chain links TRBV5-1 with TRBJ2-6; 7 nucleotides align to TRBD1. Germline V CDR1 and CDR2: SGHRS, YFSETQ. With V trimmed by 4 bases and J by 0 bases, 4 bases remained unmatched. The CDR3 is 16 residues long. The CDR3: CASSRRQGSGANVLTF. CDR3 coding DNA: TGCGCCAGCAGCAGAAGACAGGGCTCTGGGGCCAACGTCCTGACTTTC.

This clonotype was counted ten times or more. The V gene is TRBV9, the J gene TRBJ1-6; no clear D. Trimming shortened V by 0 bases and J by 7 bases, and 14 bases separated the two germline ends. This CDR3 comprises 16 residues. Germline CDR1 SGDLS, CDR2 YYNGEE. The CDR3 DNA reads TGTGCCAGCAGCGTAGATCACAGCTCCCTAAATTCACCCCTCCACTTT. Protein sequence: CASSVDHSSLNSPLHF.

This clonotype was seen ten or more times. V is TRBV7-2 and J is TRBJ2-3; TRBD2 matches at 9 bases. The CDR3 sequence is 15 residues long. Germline V gene data show CDR1 as SGHTA and CDR2 as FQGNSA. V dropped 5 bases and J dropped 2; count of bases not matched to a gene: 5. The chain's CDR3 is CASSIQRGDTDTQYF. For the CDR3, the DNA is TGTGCCAGCAGCATCCAGCGGGGGGACACAGATACGCAGTATTTT.

This clonotype has a count of ten or more. This rearrangement joins TRBV7-2 to TRBJ1-3; D gene unclear. Germline CDR1 is SGHTA and CDR2 is FQGNSA. V dropped 2 bases and J dropped 2 bases, with 7 bases sitting between them. CDR3 length equals 14 residues. The CDR3 spells CASSLMFPGNTIYF. The CDR3 bases are TGTGCCAGCAGCTTAATGTTTCCTGGAAACACCATATATTTT.

This clonotype was detected ten times or more. This sequence joins TRBV28 and TRBJ2-2, with TRBD2 identical over 7 bases. Unmatched junction bases numbered 5, after V lost 1 base and J lost 3 bases. Germline CDR1 reads MDHEN; CDR2 reads SYDVKM. The CDR3 consists of 16 residues. In nucleotides, the CDR3 is TGTGCCAGCAGTTTATTGCGGGAGAGGTACACCGGGGAGCTGTTTTTT. This gives the protein CASSLLRERYTGELFF.

This clonotype has a count of ten or more. CDR3 nucleotide sequence: TGTGCCAGCAGCGTAGGAGACAACACTGAAGCTTTCTTT. Its translation: CASSVGDNTEAFF. The chain employs TRBV9 and TRBJ1-1; no definite D call. The V gene's germline CDR1 is SGDLS and CDR2 YYNGEE. Trimming shortened V by 0 bases and J by 2 bases, and 5 bases separated the two germline ends. The CDR3 runs to 13 residues.